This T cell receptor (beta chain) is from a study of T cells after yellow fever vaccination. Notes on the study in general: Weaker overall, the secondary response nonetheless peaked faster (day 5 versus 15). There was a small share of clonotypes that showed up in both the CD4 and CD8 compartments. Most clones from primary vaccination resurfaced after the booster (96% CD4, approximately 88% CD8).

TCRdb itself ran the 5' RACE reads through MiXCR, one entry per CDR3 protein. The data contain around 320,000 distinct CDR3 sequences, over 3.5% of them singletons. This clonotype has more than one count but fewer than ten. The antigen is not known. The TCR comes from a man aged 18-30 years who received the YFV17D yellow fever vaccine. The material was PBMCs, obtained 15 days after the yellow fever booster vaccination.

CDR3 in DNA: TGTGCCAGCAGTGGGTTCGGGACAGGGCGTGGAAACACCATATATTTT. Residues: CASSGFGTGRGNTIYF. V is TRBV28 and J is TRBJ1-3; TRBD1 matches 9 bases. The CDR3 is 16 amino acids. With 5 bases clipped from V and 3 bases from J, the junction kept 8 bases outside the gene matches. Germline V gene sequence: CDR1 MDHEN, CDR2 SYDVKM.